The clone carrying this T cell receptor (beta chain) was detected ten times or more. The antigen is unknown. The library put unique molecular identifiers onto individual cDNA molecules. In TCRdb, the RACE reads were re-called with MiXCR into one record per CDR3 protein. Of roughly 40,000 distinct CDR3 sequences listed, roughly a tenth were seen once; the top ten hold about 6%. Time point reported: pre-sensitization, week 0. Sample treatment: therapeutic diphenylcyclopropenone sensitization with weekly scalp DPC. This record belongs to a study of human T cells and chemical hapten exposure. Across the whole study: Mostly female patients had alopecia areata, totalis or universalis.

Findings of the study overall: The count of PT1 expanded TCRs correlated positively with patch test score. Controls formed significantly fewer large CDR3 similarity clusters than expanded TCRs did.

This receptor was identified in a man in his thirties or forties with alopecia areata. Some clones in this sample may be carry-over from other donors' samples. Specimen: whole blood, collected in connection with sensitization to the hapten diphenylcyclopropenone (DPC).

CDR3 sequence (DNA): TGTGCCAGCAGCTTGGGAGGAGGTTGGACAGATACGCAGTATTTT. Translating gives CASSLGGGWTDTQYF. The chain recombines TRBV7-9 with TRBJ2-3, with D tentatively TRBD2 (6 bases). Germline values: CDR1 SEHNR, CDR2 FQNEAQ (reference sequence). Trimming took off 3 bases at V and 3 bases at J, with 13 bases between the two ends. The CDR3 sequence is 15 residues long.